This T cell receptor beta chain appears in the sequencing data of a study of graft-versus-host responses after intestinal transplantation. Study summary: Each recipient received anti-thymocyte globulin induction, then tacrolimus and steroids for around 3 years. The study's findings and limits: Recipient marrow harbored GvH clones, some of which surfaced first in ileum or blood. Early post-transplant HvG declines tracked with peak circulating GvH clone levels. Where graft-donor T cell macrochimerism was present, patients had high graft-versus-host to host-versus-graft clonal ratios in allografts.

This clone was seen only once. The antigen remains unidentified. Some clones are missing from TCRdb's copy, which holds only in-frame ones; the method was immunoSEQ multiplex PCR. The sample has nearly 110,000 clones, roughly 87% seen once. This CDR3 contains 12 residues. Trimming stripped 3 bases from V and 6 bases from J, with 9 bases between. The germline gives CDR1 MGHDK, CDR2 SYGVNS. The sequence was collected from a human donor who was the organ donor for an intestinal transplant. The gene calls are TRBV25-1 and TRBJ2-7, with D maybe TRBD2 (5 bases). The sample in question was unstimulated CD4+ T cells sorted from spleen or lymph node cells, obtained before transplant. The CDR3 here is CASSDLGSEQYF. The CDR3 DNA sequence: TGTGCCAGCAGTGATTTGGGGAGCGAGCAGTACTTC.